The T cell receptor (beta chain) under discussion was sequenced for a study of OX40 agonist ivuxolimab in advanced cancers. In terms of the full investigation: Ivuxolimab was an agonistic, fully human IgG2 monoclonal antibody directed against OX40 (CD134), a costimulatory receptor. Intravenous ivuxolimab was administered to patients every 2 weeks at six dose levels: 0.01, 0.1, 0.3, 1.5, 3 and 10 mg/kg. Of the roughly 52 dose-escalation patients, hepatocellular carcinoma was present in approximately 20, melanoma in roughly 15, renal cell carcinoma in 9 and head and neck cancer in 9. A male proportion of almost 85% and a mean age of approximately 61 years, ranging from 23 to 79, were recorded for the dose-escalation cohort. Patients were allowed to have had prior anti-PD-1, anti-PD-L1 or anti-CTLA-4 therapy, and 40% of the dose-escalation patients had previously received checkpoint inhibitors. Three dose-escalation patients achieved partial responses, one with hepatocellular carcinoma and two with cutaneous melanoma. Peripheral TCRbeta sequencing was intended to test whether TCR sequence diversity was altered and clonal T-cell expansion was caused by ivuxolimab. The paper covers the monotherapy dose-escalation part of the phase I ivuxolimab trial, which included N ≈ 50 patients. General study outcomes and caveats: In the 0.1-3.0 mg/kg groups, partial responders were among the patients with the lowest normalized peripheral clonal expansion, particularly in CD8+ T cells. On average, CD8+ T cells showed more expanded clones than CD4+ T cells after ivuxolimab. At doses of 0.1 to 3.0 mg/kg, clonal expansion of both CD4+ and CD8+ T cells in blood was seen between baseline and week 6. Which antigens the clonally expanded peripheral T cells were specific for was not determined. Low levels of normalized T-cell clonal expansion were also seen in some patients who did not respond.

To sequence the TCRbeta CDR3 region, genomic DNA was isolated from the sorted cells. TCRbeta CDR3 regions were sequenced using the immunoSEQ Assay. TCRdb retrieved this table from immuneACCESS and kept in-frame rearrangements only. Not all clones are present; in checked studies, unresolved V genes account for under half, and no reason is known for the remainder. This sample gives under 70,000 clones in total; roughly nine tenths of them show up just once. The top ten hold roughly 10% of the sample. This clone was detected a few times. Its cognate antigen has yet to be identified. No base quality values were provided; no much bigger clone lies one nucleotide off. The germline V gene encodes CDR1 MDHEN and CDR2 SYDVKM. Trimming takes 7 bases off V and 7 bases off J; junction bases not matched to a gene: 10. There are 16 amino acids in the CDR3, from cysteine to phenylalanine inclusive. Only CDR3 DNA is held: 48 bases, read in frame from base 1.

The trial excluded patients who had a history of autoimmune disease or were on systemic immunosuppression. In every dose cohort, peripheral blood was drawn for TCR sequencing at baseline, cycle 4 day 1, and cycle 7 day 1. The samples were taken from a phase I, first-in-human, multicenter, open-label dose-escalation trial of ivuxolimab. Adults with locally advanced or metastatic head and neck squamous cell, hepatocellular, melanoma or renal cell carcinoma were enrolled in the trial. Before TCR sequencing, CD4+ and CD8+ T cells were separately sorted from peripheral blood. Sequenced here: CD4+ or CD8+ T cells sorted from blood, sampled in a trial of the OX40 agonist ivuxolimab. The receptor was derived from an adult with an advanced solid tumor such as melanoma, head and neck, liver or kidney cancer. The sequence is built from TRBV28 and TRBJ2-1; 13 central bases correspond to TRBD2. Here the CDR3 is given as CASIHPGTSGVNEQFF. The DNA sequence reads TGTGCCAGCATTCACCCCGGGACTAGCGGGGTGAATGAGCAGTTCTTC.